This is a list of T cell receptor beta chains from one sample in a study of human T cells and chemical hapten exposure. TCRdb reanalysed the RACE reads using MiXCR and keeps one entry per CDR3 protein. Of about 350,000 distinct CDR3 sequences listed, approximately 5% are singletons. The specimen was whole blood, collected in connection with sensitization to the hapten diphenylcyclopropenone (DPC). These receptors originate from a woman between 18 and 29 years old with alopecia areata. Some clones in this sample may be carry-over from other donors' samples. Both conserved end residues are part of each CDR3. The D gene is left open where the match is weak. Only some rows state a clone size, as once, few, many or a class for expanded clones.

CDR3,DNA,J,V,size,D
CASSQRTSGAAKNIQYF,TGCGCCAGCAGCCAGCGGACTAGCGGGGCAGCCAAAAACATTCAGTACTTC,TRBJ2-4,TRBV4-3,few,TRBD2
CASSLPVFGGTQYF,TGTGCCAGCAGTTTGCCGGTTTTCGGGGGGACCCAGTACTTC,TRBJ2-5,TRBV12-3/TRBV12-4,-,-
CASSEGDDWSYEQYF,TGTGCCAGCAGCGAGGGGGATGACTGGTCCTACGAGCAGTACTTC,TRBJ2-7,TRBV9,few,-
CASSRSAGTDTQYF,TGTGCCAGCAGTAGGTCGGCAGGCACAGATACGCAGTATTTT,TRBJ2-3,TRBV2,few,-
CASRGSGGSTDTQYF,TGTGCCAGCAGGGGTTCAGGGGGAAGCACAGATACGCAGTATTTT,TRBJ2-3,TRBV12-3/TRBV12-4,many,TRBD1
CSAISYSGVEGYTF,TGCAGTGCTATTTCTTACTCGGGTGTAGAGGGCTACACCTTC,TRBJ1-2,TRBV20-1,few,-
CSVVGESSYNEQFF,TGCAGCGTTGTGGGGGAGAGCTCCTACAATGAGCAGTTCTTC,TRBJ2-1,TRBV29-1,-,-
CASSYPGTPYEQYF,TGTGCCAGCAGTTATCCCGGGACTCCCTACGAGCAGTACTTC,TRBJ2-7,TRBV12-3/TRBV12-4,many,-
CASSRQKVYGYTF,TGTGCCAGCAGCCGACAGAAAGTCTATGGCTACACCTTC,TRBJ1-2,TRBV13,few,-
CASSDTSGGRDTQYF,TGTGCCAGCAGTGACACAAGCGGGGGTCGTGATACGCAGTATTTT,TRBJ2-3,TRBV6-4,many,TRBD2